Presented here are 30 T cell receptor beta chains from one specimen sequenced in a study of CD8+ T cells in alopecia areata. As to treatment: oral pan-JAK inhibitor, 5-10 mg twice daily. The sequencing template was cDNA reverse transcribed from extracted RNA. The data were produced by immunoSEQ multiplex PCR, yet TCRdb's version contains in-frame clones alone and is incomplete. The table lists over 95,000 clones, roughly 50% of them singletons. The sample here was CD4+ T cells sorted from blood, taken at week 24, from a patient treated with tofacitinib. The source of these receptors is a human donor with alopecia areata.

This clone was seen only a few times. At one end, the junction sequence differs from germline, possibly due to a read error. The chain couples TRBV30 to TRBJ2-3; no firm D call. CDR1 and CDR2 (germline): GTSNPN, SVGIG (reference sequence). The length of the CDR3 is 11 residues. CDR3 sequence: CAWSVGGGRHF. The CDR3 DNA is TGTGCCTGGAGTGTAGGCGGCGGCAGGCATTTT.

This chain uses TRBV5-1 with TRBJ1-2; 9 bases are a match to TRBD1. This CDR3 comprises 13 residues. Losses at the gene ends were 2 bases for V and 6 bases for J; bases not matched to a gene: 2. Germline CDR1 reads SGHRS; CDR2 reads YFSETQ. This chain's CDR3 is CASSFTGGDGYTF. CDR3 DNA: TGCGCCAGCAGCTTTACAGGGGGCGATGGCTACACCTTC.

This chain connects TRBV19 to TRBJ1-2; possible D gene TRBD1, 5 bases. V was pared by 10 bases and J by 0 bases, with 24 bases between. The V gene's germline CDR1 is LNHDA and CDR2 SQIVND (reference sequence). The CDR3 has 17 residues. CDR3 protein: CANTHPGTARANYGYTF. The DNA of the CDR3 is TGTGCCAACACCCATCCAGGGACCGCCCGAGCTAACTATGGCTACACCTTC.

The genes are TRBV7-2 and TRBJ2-1; TRBD2 matches at 10 bases. V gave up 1 base and J gave up 6 bases; unmatched junction bases: 0. This CDR3 has 14 residues. Looked up from germline, CDR1 is SGHTA and CDR2 is FQGNSA. This CDR3 reads CASSLGLAGNEQFF. CDR3 in DNA: TGTGCCAGCAGCTTAGGACTAGCGGGCAATGAGCAGTTCTTC.

V usage is TRBV10-3 and J usage is TRBJ1-1; 8 bases align to TRBD1. The CDR3 extends over 15 amino acids. Trimming removed 4 bases from V and 7 bases from J; junction bases left unmatched: 11. CDR1 is ENHRY, CDR2 SYGVKD, per germline. The CDR3 DNA reads as TGTGCCATCAGTGGGAGTACAGGGGGTAACGTTGAAGCTTTCTTT. Protein sequence: CAISGSTGGNVEAFF.

The CDR3 DNA sequence: TGTGCCAGCACCACTCTAGCGGGGGGGTTGTCCGGGGAGCTGTTTTTT. The encoded protein is CASTTLAGGLSGELFF. This chain connects TRBV27 to TRBJ2-2; 12 positions agree with TRBD2. The CDR3 is 16 residues long. V gave up 7 bases and J gave up 6 bases; unmatched junction bases: 9. Looked up from germline, CDR1 is MNHEY and CDR2 is SMNVEV (reference sequence).

The chain uses TRBV15 and TRBJ1-1; possibly TRBD1 for D (5 bases). This CDR3 comprises 15 residues. CDR1 LNHNV and CDR2 YYDKDF come from the germline V gene (reference sequence). V shed 5 bases and J shed 0 bases, with 13 bases lying between them. The CDR3 DNA is TGTGCCACCAGCCTTCAGGGACGGCTGAACACTGAAGCTTTCTTT. It specifies CATSLQGRLNTEAFF.

The V gene is TRBV29-1, the J gene TRBJ1-2; D is perhaps TRBD1 (5 bases). Germline loops: CDR1 SQVTM, CDR2 ANQGSEA. Trimming took 6 bases from V and 8 from J, leaving 13 bases between them. CDR3 size: 11 residues. The CDR3, as DNA: TGCAGCGTCGCCGGGGGTGAAGGCTACACCTTC. Translating gives CSVAGGEGYTF.

V usage is TRBV21-1 and J usage is TRBJ1-1. TRBV21-1 is shown as a pseudogene. The CDR3 covers 14 residues. The CDR3, as DNA: TGTGCCATCTCGGTGGGGTACAAGAACACTGAAGCTTTCTTT. Encoded protein: CAISVGYKNTEAFF.

V usage is TRBV29-1 and J usage is TRBJ2-1; tentatively, D is TRBD1 (6 bases). The CDR3 runs 12 residues. The germline CDR1 and CDR2 sequences are SQVTM and ANQGSEA. Between the trimmed V and J ends, which lost 4 bases and 7 bases, there was a span of 11 bases. The CDR3 nucleotides are TGCAGCGTTGTTGCAGGGGTAAATGAGCAGTTCTTC. Its protein is CSVVAGVNEQFF.

This sequence joins TRBV27 and TRBJ1-1; 8 nucleotides line up with TRBD1. CDR1 and CDR2 from the germline V gene are MNHEY and SMNVEV (reference sequence). This CDR3 is built from 15 residues. V was clipped by 8 bases and J by 0 bases; unmatched bases: 8. In DNA, the CDR3 is TGTGCCAGCCGGACAGGGTCCGGGGTGAACACTGAAGCTTTCTTT. Translation: CASRTGSGVNTEAFF.

By share of the sample, this clone is medium-sized. The chain carries TRBV6-6 and TRBJ1-3; unclear D gene. Deletions cut 8 bases from V and 0 bases from J, with 8 bases between. This CDR3 has 13 residues. The germline CDR1 and CDR2 sequences are MNHNY and SVGAGI (reference sequence). CDR3: CASVRNSGNTIYF. The CDR3 DNA reads as TGTGCCAGCGTTCGGAACTCTGGAAACACCATATATTTT.

The chain links TRBV2 to TRBJ2-5, with D maybe TRBD2 (7 bases). V was pared by 6 bases and J by 1 base, with 18 bases between. The CDR3 covers 16 residues. The V gene's germline CDR1 is SNHLY and CDR2 FYNNEI. In nucleotides, the CDR3 is TGTGCCAGCAGGTCTTGGGGCGGGGGCCCCCAAGAGACCCAGTACTTC. Its translation: CASRSWGGGPQETQYF.

V and J are TRBV9 and TRBJ2-2; D ambiguous. CDR1 and CDR2 from the germline V gene are SGDLS and YYNGEE. The V end lost 2 bases, the J end lost 4 bases, and 9 bases lay between the germline ends. The CDR3 consists of 14 residues. In DNA, the CDR3 is TGTGCCAGCAGCGTCCGCGTGGGCACCGGGGAGCTGTTTTTT. This encodes CASSVRVGTGELFF.

The CDR3, as DNA: TGCGCCAGCAGCCAAGATGGGACTAGCGGAATGGAGACCCAGTACTTC. This codes for CASSQDGTSGMETQYF. V usage is TRBV4-1 and J usage is TRBJ2-5; 11 nucleotides agree with TRBD2. In germline, CDR1 is MGHRA, CDR2 YSYEKL. The CDR3 totals 16 residues. Losses at the gene ends were 0 bases for V and 5 bases for J; bases not matched to a gene: 5.

The rearrangement uses TRBV30 and TRBJ2-7; possibly TRBD1 or TRBD2 for D (6 bases each). V lost 5 bases, J lost 6 bases, and 32 bases lay in between. This CDR3 contains 18 residues. Looked up from germline, CDR1 is GTSNPN and CDR2 is SVGIG (reference sequence). CDR3 in DNA: TGTGCCTGGGCCGTTGGGGCAGGGAGAGCATCGAAGGGGGGCGAGCAGTACTTC. Translated, it gives CAWAVGAGRASKGGEQYF.

The V call is TRBV7-2, the J call TRBJ2-3, with D possibly being TRBD1 or TRBD2 (7 bases each). V dropped 4 bases and J dropped 0 bases, with 11 bases sitting between them. Germline lookup yields CDR1 SGHTA and CDR2 FQGNSA. The CDR3 consists of 15 residues. CDR3 residues: CASSSQGGSTDTQYF. CDR3 nucleotides: TGTGCCAGCAGCTCCCAGGGGGGGAGCACAGATACGCAGTATTTT.

This clone is classed as medium-sized. V usage is TRBV10-3 and J usage is TRBJ1-3; 7 nucleotides agree with TRBD1. V lost 8 bases and J lost 0; bases outside the gene matches: 1. CDR1 is ENHRY, CDR2 SYGVKD, per germline. This CDR3 has 13 amino acids. The CDR3 nucleotides are TGTGCCATCCGGGACAGCTCTGGAAACACCATATATTTT. Translated: CAIRDSSGNTIYF.

This sequence joins TRBV5-1 and TRBJ2-1; TRBD2 agrees at 12 bases. V was clipped by 0 bases and J by 8 bases; unmatched bases: 9. CDR3 size: 17 residues. Germline V gene data show CDR1 as SGHRS and CDR2 as YFSETQ. The CDR3 loop reads CASSLGPRTSGVHEQFF. CDR3 DNA sequence: TGCGCCAGCAGCTTGGGGCCCAGGACTAGCGGGGTTCATGAGCAGTTCTTC.

V usage is TRBV7-2 and J usage is TRBJ2-7; 8 bases line up with TRBD1. The J segment lost 3 bases and the V segment lost 2 bases, leaving 9 bases of the junction unmatched. There are 16 residues in the CDR3. Germline assignment: CDR1 SGHTA and CDR2 FQGNSA. The CDR3 loop reads CASSLNPPGGGYEQYF. For the CDR3, the DNA is TGTGCCAGCAGCTTAAACCCCCCAGGGGGCGGCTACGAGCAGTACTTC.

The rearrangement links TRBV29-1 to TRBJ1-1; 9 bases are a match to TRBD1. The CDR3 runs to 11 residues. Trimming took 7 bases from V and 7 from J; bases not matched to a gene: 4. Germline CDR1 is SQVTM and CDR2 is ANQGSEA. CDR3 amino acids: CSAQGAVEAFF. In DNA form, the CDR3 reads TGCAGCGCACAGGGGGCGGTTGAAGCTTTCTTT.

This sequence joins TRBV30 and TRBJ1-1, with a weak D call TRBD1 (5 bases). The length of the CDR3 is 13 residues. Germline V gene lookup returns CDR1 GTSNPN and CDR2 SVGIG (reference sequence). CDR3 loop: CALGSGLNTEAFF. In DNA, the CDR3 is TGTGCGCTAGGGTCAGGGCTGAACACTGAAGCTTTCTTT.

The rearrangement joins TRBV6-5 to TRBJ2-7, with TRBD2 matching 8 bases. Trimming cost V 2 bases and J 3 bases; bases outside gene matches: 3. The CDR3 sequence is 14 residues long. Germline CDR1 is MNHEY and CDR2 is SVGAGI. This CDR3 reads CASSYTAGVYEQYF. CDR3 DNA: TGTGCCAGCAGTTACACAGCGGGGGTCTACGAGCAGTACTTC.

This clone occurred a few times. The chain combines TRBV29-1 with TRBJ1-5; D is unclear. The CDR3 is 13 amino acids. The germline CDR1 and CDR2 sequences are SQVTM and ANQGSEA. V was shortened by 4 bases and J by 4 bases, with 11 bases between the two germline ends. The CDR3 sequence is CSVARAENQPQHF. Here the CDR3 DNA reads TGCAGCGTTGCTCGGGCAGAGAATCAGCCCCAGCATTTT.

J is TRBJ2-1 and V is TRBV2, with a tentative D call TRBD2 (5 bases). Looked up from germline, CDR1 is SNHLY and CDR2 is FYNNEI. The CDR3 is 11 residues long. V was shortened by 5 bases and J by 15 bases, with 14 bases between the two germline ends. DNA of the CDR3: TGTGCCAGCAGTCTTGAGCGGTTCGGGTTCTTC. Its protein is CASSLERFGFF.

This clone turned up a few times. The chain carries TRBV2 and TRBJ1-1; D call uncertain. This CDR3 has 14 amino acids. V lost 7 bases, J lost 1 base, and 13 bases lay in between. Per germline, CDR1 SNHLY and CDR2 FYNNEI. CDR3 DNA sequence: TGTGCCAGCATTCAGGCCGGCCAGAACACTGAAGCTTTCTTT. Translating gives CASIQAGQNTEAFF.

The genes are TRBV6-5 and TRBJ1-5; D uncertain. This CDR3 comprises 14 residues. Between the trimmed V and J ends, which lost 6 bases and 3 bases, there was a span of 12 bases. The V gene's germline CDR1 is MNHEY and CDR2 SVGAGI. The chain's CDR3 is CASRRANNNQPQHF. Written as DNA, the CDR3 is TGTGCCAGCAGACGGGCCAACAACAATCAGCCCCAGCATTTT.

V gene TRBV29-1 combines with J gene TRBJ1-6, with D hard to call. Germline V lookup: CDR1 SQVTM, CDR2 ANQGSEA. The V end was cut by 7 bases, the J end by 7 bases, with 14 bases between. This CDR3 comprises 13 residues. The CDR3 DNA is TGCAGCGAGGACGACAAGAGAAATTCACCCCTCCACTTT. Translating gives CSEDDKRNSPLHF.

The chain joins TRBV4-1 to TRBJ1-1, with 8 bases that match TRBD1. The CDR3 length is 18 residues. The J segment lost 0 bases and the V segment lost 3 bases, leaving 12 bases of the junction unmatched. Germline V gene lookup returns CDR1 MGHRA and CDR2 YSYEKL. CDR3 DNA sequence: TGCGCCAGCAGCCAGACAGGGGCCCTGGGTCGCATGAACACTGAAGCTTTCTTT. This sequence encodes CASSQTGALGRMNTEAFF.

This clone has just a few counts. V is TRBV6-5 and J is TRBJ1-1; D not certain. CDR1 is MNHEY and CDR2 is SVGAGI in the germline V gene. With 5 bases removed from V and 0 bases from J, the gap between germline ends came to 13 bases. The CDR3 extends over 15 amino acids. This CDR3 is CASSRQALLNTEAFF. In DNA form, the CDR3 reads TGTGCCAGCAGTCGGCAGGCCCTTTTGAACACTGAAGCTTTCTTT.